This T cell receptor (beta chain) was obtained from a study of blood T cell repertoires in COVID-19. From germline, CDR1 is MDHEN and CDR2 SYDVKM. The CDR3 runs 15 residues. V was shortened by 6 bases and J by 5 bases, with 16 bases between the two germline ends. This clone was counted a few times. Generated by immunoSEQ multiplex PCR, the TCRdb table keeps only in-frame clones and is missing some. Here the sample spans 65,000 to 95,000 clones, 80% being singletons. J is TRBJ2-2 and V is TRBV28; maybe TRBD1 (6 bases). The specimen was peripheral blood. This receptor was identified in a woman between 35 and 50 years old with active or convalescent COVID-19. The chain's CDR3 is CASRADRLRTGELFF. The CDR3 DNA sequence: TGTGCCAGCAGAGCCGACAGGCTGAGAACCGGGGAGCTGTTTTTT.